One sample yielded the 24 T cell receptor beta chains listed below, sequenced in a study of T cell responses to AZD1222 COVID-19 vaccine. Sequencing used immunoSEQ multiplex PCR; TCRdb keeps in-frame clones, though not all of them. The top ten hold roughly 18% of the sample, which has tens of thousands of clones, approximately 83% seen once. The specimen was peripheral blood, collected on day 0 of AZD1222 vaccination. The receptors come from an adult in good health.

This clone was picked up a small number of times. The rearrangement joins TRBV6-2 or TRBV6-3 to TRBJ1-2, with D hard to call. Germline values: CDR1 MNHEY, CDR2 SVGEGT. The CDR3 is 12 residues long. Trimming pared 2 bases from V and 5 bases from J, leaving 6 bases between. The CDR3 is CASSYPEYGYTF. The CDR3 DNA is TGTGCCAGCAGTTACCCGGAATATGGCTACACCTTC.

This chain links TRBV3-1 (or the pseudogene TRBV3-2) with TRBJ1-2, with D perhaps matching TRBD1 (5 bases). The germline V gene has CDR1 LGHDT and CDR2 YNNKEL (reference sequence). V lost 2 bases and J 8 bases, leaving 15 bases between the germline ends. CDR3 size: 14 residues. In nucleotides, the CDR3 is TGTGCCAGCAGCCAACCGGGACTGCGGGAAGGCTACACCTTC. Amino acid sequence: CASSQPGLREGYTF.

A few counts support this clone. This chain links TRBV5-4 with TRBJ2-2, with D unresolved. The CDR3 runs to 14 residues. Germline CDR1 and CDR2: SGHNT and YYREEE (reference sequence). V was trimmed by 0 bases and J by 1 base, leaving 4 bases between them. CDR3 in DNA: TGTGCCAGCAGCTTGGTGCGGAACACCGGGGAGCTGTTTTTT. This sequence encodes CASSLVRNTGELFF.

The V gene is TRBV19, the J gene TRBJ1-2, with D tentatively TRBD1 (5 bases). Per the germline V gene, CDR1 is LNHDA and CDR2 is SQIVND (reference sequence). Between the trimmed V and J ends, which lost 9 bases and 2 bases, there was a span of 13 bases. This CDR3 has 13 residues. The CDR3: CASQKTENYGYTF. DNA for the CDR3: TGTGCCAGCCAGAAGACAGAGAACTATGGCTACACCTTC.

The chain recombines TRBV5-1 with TRBJ2-1; the match to TRBD2 covers 8 bases. Trimming took 3 bases from V and 4 from J; bases not matched to a gene: 12. CDR3 length equals 17 residues. CDR1 is SGHRS and CDR2 is YFSETQ in the germline V gene. The CDR3 spells CASSWAGGGSWYNEQFF. CDR3 nucleotide sequence: TGCGCCAGCAGCTGGGCCGGGGGGGGCTCTTGGTACAATGAGCAGTTCTTC.

This rearrangement joins TRBV3-1 (or the pseudogene TRBV3-2) to TRBJ2-1, with D unresolved. This CDR3 spans 12 amino acids. Between the trimmed V and J ends, which lost 0 bases and 6 bases, there was a span of 3 bases. CDR1 and CDR2 (germline): LGHDT, YNNKEL (reference sequence). DNA of the CDR3: TGTGCCAGCAGCCAAGACACCAATGAGCAGTTCTTC. This encodes CASSQDTNEQFF.

The chain combines TRBV6-5 with TRBJ2-5; D is possibly TRBD1 (7 bases). Germline assignment: CDR1 MNHEY and CDR2 SVGAGI. The CDR3 covers 12 residues. The ends were cut back, 6 bases at V and 5 bases at J, with 10 bases in the middle. The CDR3 sequence is CASRTGRETQYF. DNA of the CDR3: TGTGCCAGCAGGACAGGGAGGGAGACCCAGTACTTC.

This rearrangement joins TRBV30 to TRBJ2-7; a weak D match, TRBD1 (6 bases). The CDR3 is 11 amino acids. The V gene's germline CDR1 is GTSNPN and CDR2 SVGIG (reference sequence). V shed 3 bases and J shed 12 bases, with 15 bases lying between them. As DNA, the CDR3 is TGTGCCTGGAGAGACCGGGACATCGTGTACTTC. Its translation is CAWRDRDIVYF. Full variable domain (outside the CDR3, taken from reference TRBV30 and TRBJ2-7): SQTIHQWPATLVQPVGSPLSLECTVEGTSNPNLYWYRQAAGRGLQLLFYSVGIGQISSEVPQNLSASRPQDRQFILSSKKLLLSDSGFYLCAWRDRDIVYFGPGTRLTVT.

The chain employs TRBV7-9 and TRBJ1-2, with 7 bases lining up with TRBD1. Germline V gene data show CDR1 as SEHNR and CDR2 as FQNEAQ (reference sequence). V trimming: 7 bases; J trimming: 6 bases; junction bases outside the gene matches: 14. There are 15 residues in the CDR3. The CDR3 sequence: CASNFPEQGRDGYTF. For the CDR3, the DNA is TGTGCCAGCAATTTCCCTGAACAGGGGCGGGATGGCTACACCTTC.

The gene calls are TRBV28 and TRBJ1-6; D gene uncertain. The CDR3 length is 15 residues. Germline CDR1 and CDR2: MDHEN and SYDVKM. V lost 3 bases and J 0 bases, leaving 6 bases between the germline ends. Here the CDR3 reads CASSFRSSYNSPLHF. The CDR3 DNA is TGTGCCAGCAGTTTCCGGAGCTCCTATAATTCACCCCTCCACTTT.

CDR3 in DNA: TGTGCCAGCAGATATGACCCCACAGATACGCAGTATTTT. It encodes CASRYDPTDTQYF. V and J are TRBV27 and TRBJ2-3; D is ambiguous. The CDR3 is 13 residues long. CDR1 is MNHEY and CDR2 is SMNVEV in the germline V gene (reference sequence). V was clipped by 6 bases and J by 2 bases, with 9 bases between them.

This rearrangement joins TRBV5-1 to TRBJ1-4; D is ambiguous. Trimming shortened V by 4 bases and J by 2 bases, and 21 bases separated the two germline ends. This CDR3 has 18 amino acids. The germline V gene has CDR1 SGHRS and CDR2 YFSETQ. This CDR3 reads CASSEDRAGVGTNEKLFF. CDR3 DNA: TGCGCCAGCAGCGAGGATCGGGCCGGGGTGGGGACTAATGAAAAACTGTTTTTT.

The chain's CDR3 is CASSSFHRQYNSPLHF. The CDR3 bases are TGTGCCAGCAGCTCATTCCACCGACAGTATAATTCACCCCTCCACTTT. This chain links TRBV5-6 with TRBJ1-6; D might be TRBD1 (5 bases). The V and J ends lost 3 bases and 4 bases respectively, with 14 bases between them. This CDR3 has 16 residues. The germline gives CDR1 SGHDT, CDR2 YYEEEE.

The chain recombines TRBV7-9 with TRBJ1-2, with D hard to call. CDR3 length equals 14 residues. V lost 1 base and J lost 2, with 8 bases in between. CDR1 is SEHNR and CDR2 is FQNEAQ in the germline V gene (reference sequence). The CDR3 sequence is CASSLEHGNYGYTF. The CDR3 DNA sequence: TGTGCCAGCAGCTTAGAACACGGGAACTATGGCTACACCTTC.

J is TRBJ2-7 and V is TRBV15; 7 bases line up with TRBD1. Germline CDR1 and CDR2: LNHNV and YYDKDF (reference sequence). The CDR3 has 13 residues. Trimming took 7 bases from V and 1 from J; bases not matched to a gene: 4. The CDR3 DNA reads as TGTGCCACCACTACAGGGGTATCCTACGAGCAGTACTTC. This encodes CATTTGVSYEQYF.

The genes are TRBV27 and TRBJ1-2, with D unclear. The germline V gene encodes CDR1 MNHEY and CDR2 SMNVEV (reference sequence). This CDR3 region has 14 residues. The V end lost 5 bases, the J end lost 3 bases, and 13 bases lay between the germline ends. CDR3 protein: CASSRQGSHYGYTF. As DNA, the CDR3 is TGTGCCAGCAGTAGACAAGGCTCCCACTATGGCTACACCTTC.

Regarding this clone: A junction end diverges from the germline sequence, so it may reflect a read error. The chain is built from TRBV7-6 and TRBJ1-2, with a weak D call TRBD1 (5 bases). The CDR3 is 14 residues long. Germline lookup yields CDR1 SGHVS and CDR2 FNYEAQ. The DNA of the CDR3 is TGTGCCAGCAGCCTCCTCATTCCTGGGGCAGGAAAGAGCTTC. Encoded protein: CASSLLIPGAGKSF.

This clone appeared once. The CDR3 coding sequence is TGTGCCTGGAGTATGAGGACCGGGACAGGGAGCAATCAGCCCCAGCATTTT. This gives the protein CAWSMRTGTGSNQPQHF. This chain links TRBV30 with TRBJ1-5; 9 bases agree with TRBD1. Germline V lookup: CDR1 GTSNPN, CDR2 SVGIG (reference sequence). V shed 2 bases, J shed 1 base, and the junction held 9 bases outside the gene matches. This CDR3 spans 17 amino acids.

The genes are TRBV19 and TRBJ1-1, with 8 nucleotides matching TRBD1. The trim removed 3 bases at V and 1 base at J, leaving 4 bases unmatched. CDR1 is LNHDA, CDR2 SQIVND, per germline (reference sequence). The CDR3 is 15 residues long. The CDR3 loop is CASSMQQGGNTEAFF. CDR3 bases: TGTGCCAGTAGTATGCAACAGGGGGGGAACACTGAAGCTTTCTTT.

This sequence joins TRBV5-1 and TRBJ2-1; the D is unclear. The germline V gene has CDR1 SGHRS and CDR2 YFSETQ. The length of the CDR3 is 15 residues. V lost 1 base and J lost 4, with 12 bases in between. In DNA form, the CDR3 reads TGCGCCAGCAGCTTGACAGCGATGACTTACAATGAGCAGTTCTTC. Its protein product is CASSLTAMTYNEQFF.

CDR3 in DNA: TGTGCCAGCAGCGTAGTGAGCTTGGGTAAGGGATACAATGAGCAGTTCTTC. Protein: CASSVVSLGKGYNEQFF. The chain joins TRBV9 to TRBJ2-1; D is ambiguous. The CDR3 runs to 17 residues. The germline gives CDR1 SGDLS, CDR2 YYNGEE. Trimming took 0 bases from V and 4 from J, leaving 17 bases between them.

This sequence joins TRBV4-1 and TRBJ2-1, with D perhaps being TRBD1 or TRBD2 (6 bases each). The CDR3 totals 15 residues. CDR1 MGHRA and CDR2 YSYEKL come from the germline V gene. The V and J ends lost 3 bases and 6 bases respectively, with 15 bases between them. CDR3 loop: CASSHSWGAVNEQFF. For the CDR3, the DNA is TGCGCCAGCAGCCATTCTTGGGGGGCCGTCAATGAGCAGTTCTTC.

The chain has TRBV6-6 and TRBJ1-1, with TRBD1 matching 10 bases. The CDR3 spans 19 residues. J lost 4 bases, V lost 5 bases, and 19 bases had no gene match. The germline V gene encodes CDR1 MNHNY and CDR2 SVGAGI (reference sequence). The CDR3 here is CASSRSPSSTGGGSTEAFF. Written as DNA, the CDR3 is TGTGCCAGCAGTCGATCCCCCTCATCGACAGGGGGCGGGAGCACTGAAGCTTTCTTT.

The chain recombines TRBV6-5 with TRBJ1-1; D is ambiguous. The CDR3 sequence is 14 residues long. V gave up 7 bases and J gave up 5 bases, with 17 bases separating them. Germline V CDR1 and CDR2: MNHEY, SVGAGI. CDR3 residues: CASTNGPPGTEAFF. The CDR3 DNA reads as TGTGCCAGCACAAACGGGCCCCCGGGGACTGAAGCTTTCTTT.